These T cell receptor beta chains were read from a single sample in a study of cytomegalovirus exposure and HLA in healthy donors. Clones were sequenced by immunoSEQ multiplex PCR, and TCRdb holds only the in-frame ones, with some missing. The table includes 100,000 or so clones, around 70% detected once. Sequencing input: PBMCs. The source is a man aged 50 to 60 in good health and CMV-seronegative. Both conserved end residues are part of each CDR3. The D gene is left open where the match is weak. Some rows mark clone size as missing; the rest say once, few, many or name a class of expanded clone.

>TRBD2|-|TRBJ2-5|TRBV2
TGTGCCAGCAGTTACCTTAGATTAGCGGGAGTAGAGACCCAGTACTTC
CASSYLRLAGVETQYF
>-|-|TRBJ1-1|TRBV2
TGTGCCAGCACCCTTACAGGGTTGCCTTCAGCTTTCTTT
CASTLTGLPSAFF
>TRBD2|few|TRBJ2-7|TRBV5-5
TGTGCCAGCAGCTCGGACGCGCAGCGGGAGGCCTACGAGCAGTACTTC
CASSSDAQREAYEQYF
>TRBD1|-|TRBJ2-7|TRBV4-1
TGCGCCAGCAGCCAAGGGCAGGGGGTTTCATCCTACGAGCAGTACTTC
CASSQGQGVSSYEQYF
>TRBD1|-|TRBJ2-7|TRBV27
TGTGCCAGCACCTTAAGACAGGGCTCCTACGAGCAGTACTTC
CASTLRQGSYEQYF
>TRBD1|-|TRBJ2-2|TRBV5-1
TGCGCCAGCAGTCCCGGGACAGGGGGCCCCGGGGAGCTGTTTTTT
CASSPGTGGPGELFF
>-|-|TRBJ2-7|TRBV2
TGTGCCAGCAGTACAGATCTACCCTACGAGCAGTACTTC
CASSTDLPYEQYF
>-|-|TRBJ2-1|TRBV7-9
TGTGCCAGCAGCCATTCGGGGGCAGGGGGAATCGGTGAGCAGTTCTTC
CASSHSGAGGIGEQFF
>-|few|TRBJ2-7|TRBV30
TGTGCCTGGAAGGGAGCGGGCCTCTACGAGCAGTACTTC
CAWKGAGLYEQYF
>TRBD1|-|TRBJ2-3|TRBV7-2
TGTGCCACCTCAATCAGACAGGGTACAGATACGCAGTATTTT
CATSIRQGTDTQYF
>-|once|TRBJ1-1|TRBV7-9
TGTGCCAGCAGCTTAGACAGGACAGTGAACACTGAAGCTTTCTTT
CASSLDRTVNTEAFF
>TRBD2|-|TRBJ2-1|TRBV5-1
TGCGCCAGCAGCTTGGAAGCGGGAGCTTTGTACAATGAGCAGTTCTTC
CASSLEAGALYNEQFF
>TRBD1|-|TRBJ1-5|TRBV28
TGTGCCAGCAGTTTACTCGACAGGGGTTGGCAGCCCCAGCATTTT
CASSLLDRGWQPQHF
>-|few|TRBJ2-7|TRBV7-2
TGTGCCAGCAGCTCCCCCGGGACACTCTCCTACGAGCAGTACTTC
CASSSPGTLSYEQYF
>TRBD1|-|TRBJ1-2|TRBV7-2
TGTGCCAGCTGGGACAGGGATGACTATGGCTACACCTTC
CASWDRDDYGYTF
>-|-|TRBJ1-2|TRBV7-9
TGTGCCAGCAGAGATACAGGGTTTAACTATGGCTACACCTTC
CASRDTGFNYGYTF
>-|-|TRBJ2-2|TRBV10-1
TGCGCCAGCAGTGCCGCCCTCGCGGGAATAAGAACCGGGGAGCTGTTTTTT
CASSAALAGIRTGELFF
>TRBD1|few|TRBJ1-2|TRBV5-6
TGTGCCAGCAGCAGGGGGACAGGGGGCCGGGGCTATGGCTACACCTTC
CASSRGTGGRGYGYTF
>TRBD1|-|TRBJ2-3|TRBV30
TGTGCCTGGAGTATGACAGGGGCGGTCCCAGATACGCAGTATTTT
CAWSMTGAVPDTQYF
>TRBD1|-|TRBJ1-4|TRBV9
TGTGCCACCCGGGAGGGGGACAGTGATGAAAAACTGTTTTTT
CATREGDSDEKLFF
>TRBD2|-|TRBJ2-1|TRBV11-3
TGTGCCAGCAGCTTAGATACTAGCGTGTACAATGAGCAGTTCTTC
CASSLDTSVYNEQFF
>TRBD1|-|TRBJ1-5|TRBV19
TGTGCCAGTAACTGGGGACAGGGGAACAATCAGCCCCAGCATTTT
CASNWGQGNNQPQHF
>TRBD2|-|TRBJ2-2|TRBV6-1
TGTGCCATACAGCGGGAGAACACCGGGGAGCTGTTTTTT
CAIQRENTGELFF
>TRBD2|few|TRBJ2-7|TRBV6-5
TGTGCCAGCAGTTACTCGATGTCTAGCGGGAACTACGAGCAGTACTTC
CASSYSMSSGNYEQYF
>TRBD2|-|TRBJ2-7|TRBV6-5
TGTGCCAGCAGTTTACAAGCGGGAGGGCCGGCCTACGAGCAGTACTTC
CASSLQAGGPAYEQYF
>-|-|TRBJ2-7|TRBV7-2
TGTGCCAGCAGCTTAGGGGCAGGGGACTACGAGCAGTACTTC
CASSLGAGDYEQYF
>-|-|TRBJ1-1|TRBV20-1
TGCAGTGCTTACAGCTGGGCTGAAGCTTTCTTT
CSAYSWAEAFF
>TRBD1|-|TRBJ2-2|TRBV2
TGTGCCAGCAGTGAACAAGAAACAGGGGGGATCGGGGAGCTGTTTTTT
CASSEQETGGIGELFF
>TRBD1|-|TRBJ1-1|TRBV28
TGTGCCAGCAGTTCAGACAGGGTCTTAACTGAAGCTTTCTTT
CASSSDRVLTEAFF
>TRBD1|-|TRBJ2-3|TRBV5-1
TGCGCCAGCAGCCGGACAGGGGATTATATTGTGGATACGCAGTATTTT
CASSRTGDYIVDTQYF
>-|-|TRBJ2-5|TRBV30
TGTGCCTGGAGTGGCCTACAGGGAAACGGGGAGACCCAGTACTTC
CAWSGLQGNGETQYF
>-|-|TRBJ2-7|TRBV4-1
TGCGCCAGCAGCCAAGGAATGACAGGTCTCTACGAGCAGTACTTC
CASSQGMTGLYEQYF
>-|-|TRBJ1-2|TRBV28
TGTGCCAGCAGCTCGGACATTTATGGCTACACCTTC
CASSSDIYGYTF
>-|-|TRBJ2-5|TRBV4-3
TGCGCCAGCAGCCAAGTAGGAGATCAAGAGACCCAGTACTTC
CASSQVGDQETQYF
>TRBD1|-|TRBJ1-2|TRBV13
TGTGCCAGCAGCTCAGGGGCAACAGGGGACTATGGCTACACCTTC
CASSSGATGDYGYTF
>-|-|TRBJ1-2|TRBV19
TGTGCCAGTAGTATAGAACAGAGTGGCTACACCTTC
CASSIEQSGYTF
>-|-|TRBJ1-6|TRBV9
TGTGCCAGCAGCGTAGCTGGACAGTATAATTCACCCCTCCACTTT
CASSVAGQYNSPLHF
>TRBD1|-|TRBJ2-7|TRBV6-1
TGTGCCAGCAGTGGCCCCCGAAAGACAGGGAATTCCTACGAGCAGTACTTC
CASSGPRKTGNSYEQYF
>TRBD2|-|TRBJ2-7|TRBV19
TGTGCCAGTAGTAAGGGGTGGCGGGAGGCTCCCTACGAGCAGTACTTC
CASSKGWREAPYEQYF
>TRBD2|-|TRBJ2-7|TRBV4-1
TGCGCCAGCAGCCAACCGACTAGCGGGAAAGATGAGCAGTACTTC
CASSQPTSGKDEQYF
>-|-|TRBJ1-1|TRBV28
TGTGCCAGCAGTTTATGGAAGAGTGACACTGAAGCTTTCTTT
CASSLWKSDTEAFF
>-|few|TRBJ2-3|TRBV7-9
TGTGCCAGCAGCCACGGTGATACGCAGTATTTT
CASSHGDTQYF
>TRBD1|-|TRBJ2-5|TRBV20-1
TGCAGTGCTGGGGACAGCAAGACCCAGTACTTC
CSAGDSKTQYF